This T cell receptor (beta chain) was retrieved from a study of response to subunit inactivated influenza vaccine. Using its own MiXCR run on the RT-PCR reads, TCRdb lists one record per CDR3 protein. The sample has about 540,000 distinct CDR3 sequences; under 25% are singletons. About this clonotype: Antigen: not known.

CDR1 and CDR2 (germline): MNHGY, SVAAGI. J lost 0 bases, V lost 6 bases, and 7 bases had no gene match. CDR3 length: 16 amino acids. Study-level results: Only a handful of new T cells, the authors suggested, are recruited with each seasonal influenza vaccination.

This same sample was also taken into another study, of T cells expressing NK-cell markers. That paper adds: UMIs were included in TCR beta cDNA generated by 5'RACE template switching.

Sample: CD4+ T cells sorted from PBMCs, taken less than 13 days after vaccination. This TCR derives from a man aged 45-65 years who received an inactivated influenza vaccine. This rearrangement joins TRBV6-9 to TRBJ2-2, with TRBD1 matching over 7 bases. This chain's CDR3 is CASSATGTANTGELFF. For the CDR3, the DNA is TGTGCCAGCAGCGCAACCGGGACAGCGAACACCGGGGAGCTGTTTTTT.